This T cell receptor (beta chain) was found in a study of blood T cell repertoires in COVID-19. Study as a whole: Samples representing acute and convalescent COVID-19 were sourced from the United States, Italy and Spain. PBMCs, B-cell-depleted T cells, or T cells were the source of the cDNA or gDNA that made up the material.

The assay was immunoSEQ multiplex PCR, and TCRdb's table has in-frame clones only and misses some. The table shows about 240,000 clones, with around 86% occurring only once. Trimming stripped 6 bases from V and 8 bases from J, with 8 bases between. From germline, CDR1 is SGHDN and CDR2 FVKESK. The CDR3 consists of 12 residues. This clone appeared once. The chain is built from TRBV14 and TRBJ1-6; D gene ambiguous. This clonotype was obtained from a woman in her 70s with active or convalescent COVID-19. Sequencing was done on a sample of peripheral blood. The CDR3 nucleotides are TGTGCCAGCAGTCTAGAGGATTCACCCCTCCACTTT. It yields the protein CASSLEDSPLHF.